Listed here are 26 T cell receptor beta chains from one sample, sequenced in a study of PD-1 blockade in classical Hodgkin lymphoma. Only in-frame clones appear in the TCRdb table, and some are missing; sequencing was by immunoSEQ multiplex PCR. The sample lists tens of thousands of clones; about 85% were seen once. Time point defined: cycle 4 day 1 (C4D1), after 6 weeks of nivolumab. Brentuximab vedotin exposure varied, and every patient relapsed after autologous stem cell transplantation. Investigators isolated CD4+ T cells from thawed PBMCs through magnetic negative selection. Sample: CD4+ T cells from blood, taken before the fourth cycle of nivolumab. The receptor source for this set is a human donor with classical Hodgkin lymphoma.

This clone was seen once. The gene calls are TRBV11-2 and TRBJ1-5, with D hard to call. CDR1 and CDR2 from the germline V gene are SGHAT and FQNNGV. Trimming removed 6 bases from V and 1 base from J, with 16 bases in between. The CDR3 length is 16 residues. The CDR3 loop is CASSRWADQSNQPQHF. The CDR3 nucleotides read TGTGCCAGCAGTCGATGGGCCGATCAAAGCAATCAGCCCCAGCATTTT.

The chain recombines TRBV2 with TRBJ1-2; the D is unclear. Trimming took 2 bases from V and 5 from J, leaving 6 bases between them. CDR1 and CDR2 from the germline V gene are SNHLY and FYNNEI. CDR3 length: 12 amino acids. The CDR3 here is CASSEMGYGYTF. For the CDR3, the DNA is TGTGCCAGCAGTGAAATGGGATATGGCTACACCTTC.

The chain couples TRBV27 to TRBJ2-2; TRBD2 matches at 7 bases. Germline V gene sequence: CDR1 MNHEY, CDR2 SMNVEV (reference sequence). V lost 7 bases, J lost 5 bases, and 10 bases stayed unmatched. The CDR3 contains 15 residues. The CDR3 loop reads CASTQAGARTGELFF. The CDR3 DNA is TGTGCCAGCACACAGGCGGGAGCGAGGACCGGGGAGCTGTTTTTT.

V usage is TRBV5-1 and J usage is TRBJ2-3, with 7 bases identical to TRBD1. The CDR3 length is 16 residues. V shed 0 bases, J shed 0 bases, and the junction held 4 bases outside the gene matches. Per germline, CDR1 SGHRS and CDR2 YFSETQ. The CDR3 is CASSLALDRSTDTQYF. In DNA, the CDR3 is TGCGCCAGCAGCTTGGCATTGGACAGGAGCACAGATACGCAGTATTTT. The variable domain in full, completed from reference TRBV5-1 and TRBJ2-3, reads KAGVTQTPRYLIKTRGQQVTLSCSPISGHRSVSWYQQTPGQGLQFLFEYFSETQRNKGNFPGRFSGRQFSNSRSEMNVSTLELGDSALYLCASSLALDRSTDTQYFGPGTRLTVL.

This clone was seen just once. The rearrangement links TRBV6-1 to TRBJ1-2; D call uncertain. CDR3 length: 15 residues. Germline-derived CDR1 and CDR2 are MNHNS and SASEGT. The V end was cut by 2 bases, the J end by 4 bases, with 14 bases between. The CDR3: CASSESAGPVYGYTF. The DNA for the CDR3 is TGTGCCAGCAGTGAAAGTGCAGGCCCCGTCTATGGCTACACCTTC.

This chain links TRBV10-1 with TRBJ2-7; 13 nucleotides agree with TRBD2. This CDR3 is built from 16 residues. Looked up from germline, CDR1 is WNHNN and CDR2 is SYGVQD (reference sequence). V was pared by 0 bases and J by 3 bases, with 2 bases of the junction left unmatched. CDR3 sequence: CASSESRTSGSYEQYF. The CDR3 region has the DNA TGCGCCAGCAGTGAGTCCCGGACTAGCGGGAGCTACGAGCAGTACTTC.

The J gene is TRBJ2-5, the V gene TRBV9; 8 nucleotides match TRBD2. The CDR3 runs to 16 residues. Germline trimming cut 3 bases from V and 4 bases from J; bases unmatched to any gene: 11. Germline assignment: CDR1 SGDLS and CDR2 YYNGEE. CDR3 in DNA: TGTGCCAGCAGCGGACGGACCGGGACTAGGGCAGAGACCCAGTACTTC. This translates into CASSGRTGTRAETQYF.

Comments on this clone: The junction shows a germline mismatch at one end, possibly a read error. V usage is TRBV18 and J usage is TRBJ2-3, with 13 bases identical to TRBD2. The length of the CDR3 is 15 residues. Per the germline V gene, CDR1 is KGHSH and CDR2 is LQKENI. This chain's CDR3 is CASSLGTSGEDTQYF. For the CDR3, the DNA is TGTGCCAGTTCACTTGGGACTAGCGGGGAGGATACGCAGTATTTT.

The V gene is TRBV28, the J gene TRBJ1-6; the D is unclear. V was clipped by 8 bases and J by 0 bases, with 11 bases between them. This CDR3 contains 15 residues. In germline, CDR1 is MDHEN, CDR2 SYDVKM. DNA of the CDR3: TGTGCCAGCCTCTCCAGGAGCTCCTATAATTCACCCCTCCACTTT. Translated: CASLSRSSYNSPLHF.

The chain recombines TRBV4-2 with TRBJ2-7; D is ambiguous. Between the trimmed V and J ends, which lost 3 bases and 4 bases, there was a span of 10 bases. The CDR3 extends over 13 amino acids. Germline CDR1 LGHNA, CDR2 YNFKEQ. The CDR3 here is CASSHDIFYEQYF. The CDR3 nucleotides read TGTGCCAGCAGCCATGATATTTTTTACGAGCAGTACTTC.

This chain links TRBV27 with TRBJ2-4; no definite D call. V was shortened by 3 bases and J by 15 bases, with 12 bases between the two germline ends. This CDR3 comprises 11 residues. CDR1 MNHEY and CDR2 SMNVEV come from the germline V gene (reference sequence). DNA for the CDR3: TGTGCCAGCAGTTTCGGTCCTGTGCTGTACTTC. It codes for CASSFGPVLYF.

The chain's CDR3 is CASSPTGQGRGQETQYF. In nucleotides, the CDR3 is TGTGCCAGTAGTCCGACGGGACAGGGTCGGGGCCAAGAGACCCAGTACTTC. J is TRBJ2-5 and V is TRBV19, with 9 bases lining up with TRBD1. The CDR3 is 17 amino acids. The junction had 11 bases not matched to a gene; V was cut back by 5 bases and J by 1 base. Germline V gene lookup returns CDR1 LNHDA and CDR2 SQIVND (reference sequence).

J is TRBJ2-2 and V is TRBV5-6; no clear D. Germline V lookup: CDR1 SGHDT, CDR2 YYEEEE. There are 16 residues in the CDR3. V gave up 2 bases and J gave up 0 bases, with 11 bases separating them. CDR3 DNA sequence: TGTGCCAGCAGCTTTCTGGCTAACGCGAACACCGGGGAGCTGTTTTTT. This encodes CASSFLANANTGELFF.

The sample holds a few counts of this clone. The J gene is TRBJ2-7, the V gene TRBV7-2; 7 bases are shared with TRBD2. The CDR3 is 13 residues long. Germline V lookup: CDR1 SGHTA, CDR2 FQGNSA. V lost 3 bases to trimming and J lost 2 bases; unmatched junction nucleotides: 1. The CDR3: CASSLSGAYEQYF. The CDR3 nucleotides read TGTGCCAGCAGCTTGAGCGGGGCCTACGAGCAGTACTTC. The full variable domain, its missing parts supplied by reference TRBV7-2 and TRBJ2-7, is GAGVSQSPSNKVTEKGKDVELRCDPISGHTALYWYRQSLGQGLEFLIYFQGNSAPDKSGLPSDRFSAERTGGSVSTLTIQRTQQEDSAVYLCASSLSGAYEQYFGPGTRLTVT.

The chain combines TRBV7-2 with TRBJ2-5; 9 bases are a match to TRBD1. The germline gives CDR1 SGHTA, CDR2 FQGNSA. V trimming: 4 bases; J trimming: 7 bases; junction bases outside the gene matches: 10. The CDR3 has 15 amino acids. The chain's CDR3 is CASSSGQGYSATQYF. The CDR3 region has the DNA TGTGCCAGCAGCTCCGGACAGGGGTATTCGGCGACCCAGTACTTC.

This clone was recorded only once. The chain combines TRBV5-1 with TRBJ1-1; 12 positions agree with TRBD1. This CDR3 is 16 amino acids long. V trimming: 4 bases; J trimming: 5 bases; junction bases outside the gene matches: 9. Germline V gene data show CDR1 as SGHRS and CDR2 as YFSETQ. CDR3 amino acids: CASSAPGQGAGTEAFF. In nucleotides, the CDR3 is TGCGCCAGCAGCGCGCCGGGACAGGGGGCTGGAACTGAAGCTTTCTTT.

The V call is TRBV5-1, the J call TRBJ2-1; TRBD2 matches at 13 bases. The V and J ends lost 4 bases and 8 bases, in that order; junction bases with no gene match: 3. The CDR3 contains 14 residues. The germline V gene has CDR1 SGHRS and CDR2 YFSETQ. The chain's CDR3 is CASSQGLAGYEQFF. The CDR3 coding sequence is TGCGCCAGCAGCCAGGGACTAGCGGGGTATGAGCAGTTCTTC.

CDR3 in amino acids: CASSPSGSRNEQFF. The CDR3 DNA reads TGTGCCAGCAGCCCTAGCGGGAGTCGCAATGAGCAGTTCTTC. This chain connects TRBV9 to TRBJ2-1, with 10 positions matching TRBD2. The CDR3 is made up of 14 amino acids. CDR1 SGDLS and CDR2 YYNGEE come from the germline V gene. With V trimmed by 4 bases and J by 6 bases, 4 bases remained unmatched.

This chain connects TRBV21-1 to TRBJ1-5; TRBD1, the D gene given by the table, was not confirmed from the DNA. TRBV21-1 is noted as a pseudogene. The CDR3 loop spans 19 amino acids. Here the CDR3 reads CASSKHPIGPGGPSQPQHF. The CDR3 DNA sequence: TGTGCCAGCAGCAAGCACCCAATAGGACCAGGGGGCCCGAGCCAGCCCCAGCATTTT.

The chain links TRBV5-1 to TRBJ2-7; TRBD2 might be the D (5 bases). In germline, CDR1 is SGHRS, CDR2 YFSETQ. Between the trimmed V and J ends, which lost 5 bases and 0 bases, there was a span of 15 bases. This CDR3 comprises 15 residues. The CDR3 nucleotides read TGCGCCAGCAGTCCTACGCCAGCGGTCTCCTACGAGCAGTACTTC. Translation gives CASSPTPAVSYEQYF. Using reference TRBV5-1 and TRBJ2-7 for the parts outside the CDR3, the full variable domain is KAGVTQTPRYLIKTRGQQVTLSCSPISGHRSVSWYQQTPGQGLQFLFEYFSETQRNKGNFPGRFSGRQFSNSRSEMNVSTLELGDSALYLCASSPTPAVSYEQYFGPGTRLTVT.

The chain links TRBV4-1 to TRBJ2-5, with 8 positions matching TRBD2. Germline-derived CDR1 and CDR2 are MGHRA and YSYEKL. The ends lost 0 bases at V and 2 bases at J; junction bases unmatched: 5. CDR3 length: 16 amino acids. CDR3 DNA: TGCGCCAGCAGCCAAGAAGGACCGGGAGGGCAAGAGACCCAGTACTTC. Translating gives CASSQEGPGGQETQYF.

This sequence joins TRBV19 and TRBJ1-2, with D unclear. Per the germline V gene, CDR1 is LNHDA and CDR2 is SQIVND (reference sequence). V lost 5 bases and J 2 bases, leaving 6 bases between the germline ends. The CDR3 totals 12 residues. CDR3 DNA: TGTGCCAGTAGTGTCAGGAACTATGGCTACACCTTC. Amino acids: CASSVRNYGYTF.

The genes are TRBV18 and TRBJ2-1; 10 nucleotides align to TRBD1. CDR1 KGHSH and CDR2 LQKENI come from the germline V gene. This CDR3 spans 20 amino acids. J was trimmed by 2 bases and V by 0 bases; bases with no gene match: 13. The CDR3 here is CASSPPVAMGTGAPYNEQFF. The CDR3 coding sequence is TGTGCCAGCTCACCACCGGTCGCGATGGGGACAGGGGCACCCTACAATGAGCAGTTCTTC.

This chain joins TRBV30 and TRBJ1-6, with 11 bases fitting TRBD1. The CDR3 totals 13 residues. Germline CDR1 is GTSNPN and CDR2 is SVGIG (reference sequence). J gave up 9 bases and V 3 bases, and 1 base lay outside the gene matches. This CDR3 is CAWRGTGGSPLHF. The CDR3 bases are TGTGCCTGGAGGGGGACAGGGGGTTCACCCCTCCACTTT.

The chain employs TRBV14 and TRBJ2-3, with 8 bases matching TRBD2. The CDR3 length is 16 residues. The J segment lost 2 bases and the V segment lost 2 bases, leaving 6 bases of the junction unmatched. CDR1 and CDR2 from the germline V gene are SGHDN and FVKESK. The CDR3 loop reads CASSQLAGSYTDTQYF. The CDR3 DNA is TGTGCCAGCAGCCAATTAGCGGGGAGCTACACAGATACGCAGTATTTT.

The V gene is TRBV28, the J gene TRBJ2-5, with D uncertain. CDR1 is MDHEN and CDR2 is SYDVKM in the germline V gene. The V end lost 5 bases, the J end lost 1 base, and 14 bases lay between the germline ends. The CDR3 extends over 15 amino acids. CDR3: CASSPSLDGQETQYF. The CDR3 region has the DNA TGTGCCAGCAGTCCCTCCCTGGACGGCCAAGAGACCCAGTACTTC. The whole variable domain, filled in from reference TRBV28 and TRBJ2-5, reads DVKVTQSSRYLVKRTGEKVFLECVQDMDHENMFWYRQDPGLGLRLIYFSYDVKMKEKGDIPEGYSVSREKKERFSLILESASTNQTSMYLCASSPSLDGQETQYFGPGTRLLVL.